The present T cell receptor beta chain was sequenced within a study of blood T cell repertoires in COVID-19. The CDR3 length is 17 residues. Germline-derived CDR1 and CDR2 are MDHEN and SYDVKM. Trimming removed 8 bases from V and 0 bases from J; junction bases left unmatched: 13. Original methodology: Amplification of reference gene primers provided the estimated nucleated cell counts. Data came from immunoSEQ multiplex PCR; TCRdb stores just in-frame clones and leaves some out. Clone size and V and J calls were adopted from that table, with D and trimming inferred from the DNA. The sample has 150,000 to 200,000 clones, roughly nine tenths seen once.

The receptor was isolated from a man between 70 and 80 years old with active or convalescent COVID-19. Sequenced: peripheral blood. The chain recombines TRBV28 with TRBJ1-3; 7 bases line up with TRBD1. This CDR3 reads CASDSPTGTVSGNTIYF. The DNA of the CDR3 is TGTGCCAGCGATTCGCCCACGGGGACAGTCTCTGGAAACACCATATATTTT.